This T cell receptor (beta chain) derives from a study of CD8+ T cells in alopecia areata. This CDR3 has 15 residues. Germline V CDR1 and CDR2: SGHAT, FQNNGV. V dropped 0 bases and J dropped 0 bases, with 8 bases sitting between them. TCR sequencing used cDNA made by reverse transcription of extracted RNA. Measured with immunoSEQ multiplex PCR; TCRdb has only the in-frame clones, and not every one. Among 150,000 to 200,000 clones listed, 59% were seen once. This chain joins TRBV11-2 and TRBJ1-1; D gene unclear. This clonotype was sampled from a human donor with alopecia areata. The sample consisted of CD4+ T cells sorted from blood, taken at week 0. In DNA, the CDR3 is TGTGCCAGCAGCTTAGATCCGAGCTTGAACACTGAAGCTTTCTTT. It translates to CASSLDPSLNTEAFF.